A selection of T cell receptor beta chains follows, all from one sample in a study of T cells in localized non-small cell lung cancer. Some clones are missing from TCRdb's copy, which holds only in-frame ones; the method was immunoSEQ multiplex PCR. The sample holds about 74,000 clones, roughly 80% seen once. Sequenced material: peripheral blood, taken before any cancer treatment. These receptors came from a female donor of 60 years or more with stage I lung adenocarcinoma. Both conserved end residues are part of each CDR3. D genes are given only for firm matches. Expanded clones are given a class, and other clones once, few, many or no size at all.

TRBD1 NA TRBJ1-2 TRBV6-6 13 CASNQGARSSYTF TGTGCCAGCAATCAGGGGGCGCGGTCTAGCTACACCTTC
NA NA TRBJ1-3 TRBV7-9 16 CASSPARSATGNTIYF TGTGCCAGCAGCCCCGCCCGTAGCGCGACTGGAAACACCATATATTTT
TRBD1 NA TRBJ2-2 TRBV5-1 15 CASSYGTGNTGELFF TGCGCCAGCAGCTACGGGACAGGGAACACCGGGGAGCTGTTTTTT
NA NA TRBJ1-2 TRBV29-1 11 CSVSREGGYTF TGCAGCGTAAGCAGGGAGGGCGGCTACACCTTC
NA NA TRBJ2-1 TRBV5-1 13 CASSMDSWGEQFF TGCGCCAGCAGCATGGACTCCTGGGGCGAGCAGTTCTTC
NA NA TRBJ1-1 TRBV29-1 11 CSVLEGLLAFF TGCAGCGTTCTAGAGGGACTCTTAGCTTTCTTT
NA NA TRBJ2-3 TRBV6-4 15 CASSDGGASTDTQYF TGTGCCAGCAGTGACGGGGGGGCAAGCACAGATACGCAGTATTTT
TRBD1 NA TRBJ1-3 TRBV2 15 CASSDADRAGNTIYF TGTGCCAGCAGTGACGCGGACAGGGCTGGAAACACCATATATTTT
NA NA TRBJ1-1 TRBV29-1 15 CSVEVGAGGRTEAFF TGCAGCGTTGAAGTAGGGGCGGGGGGCCGCACTGAAGCTTTCTTT
NA many TRBJ2-5 TRBV7-9 15 CASSLEGGLWETQYF TGTGCCAGCAGCTTAGAAGGGGGGTTGTGGGAGACCCAGTACTTC
NA NA TRBJ2-7 TRBV27 16 CASSLSRAGTSYEQYF TGTGCCAGCAGTTTGAGTCGGGCAGGAACCTCCTACGAGCAGTACTTC
NA NA TRBJ2-1 TRBV11-3 13 CASREGDYNEQFF TGTGCCAGCAGGGAGGGGGATTACAATGAGCAGTTCTTC
TRBD1 NA TRBJ1-6 TRBV5-1 14 CASSLRGTDSPLHF TGCGCCAGCAGCCTCAGGGGGACTGATTCACCCCTCCACTTT
TRBD1 medium-sized TRBJ1-5 TRBV6-5 13 CASSLTGDQPQHF TGTGCCAGCAGCCTTACAGGGGATCAGCCCCAGCATTTT
TRBD2 NA TRBJ2-7 TRBV7-2 17 CASSLVLAGGRSYEQYF TGTGCCAGCAGCTTAGTCCTAGCGGGAGGTCGTTCCTACGAGCAGTACTTC
TRBD2 NA TRBJ2-5 TRBV19 16 CASSIGAAGGRSAQYF TGTGCCAGTAGTATAGGGGCCGCGGGGGGGCGATCAGCCCAGTACTTC
TRBD2 NA TRBJ2-3 TRBV5-1 16 CASSSRLAGGTDTQYF TGCGCCAGCAGCTCGCGGCTAGCGGGGGGCACAGATACGCAGTATTTT
NA NA TRBJ1-6 TRBV11-2 15 CASSLVPGARAPLHF TGTGCCAGCAGCTTAGTCCCGGGGGCGCGGGCACCCCTCCACTTT
NA NA TRBJ1-5 TRBV4-1 18 CASSQEFMTDYSNQPQHF TGCGCCAGCAGCCAAGAGTTTATGACAGACTATAGCAATCAGCCCCAGCATTTT
NA NA TRBJ2-3 TRBV29-1 13 CSVAWTTLDTQYF TGCAGCGTTGCCTGGACCACGCTGGATACGCAGTATTTT
NA NA TRBJ1-2 TRBV5-6 14 CASSLGTQWYGYTF TGTGCCAGCAGCTTGGGTACACAGTGGTATGGCTACACCTTC
TRBD1 NA TRBJ1-2 TRBV19 13 CASSVSGTVGYTF TGTGCCAGTAGTGTCTCAGGGACAGTTGGCTACACCTTC
TRBD2 NA TRBJ2-2 TRBV7-8 14 CASSPLAGTGELFF TGTGCCAGCAGCCCCCTAGCGGGAACCGGGGAGCTGTTTTTT
TRBD1 NA TRBJ1-2 TRBV4-1 15 CASSQNRDSNYGYTF TGCGCCAGCAGCCAGAACCGGGACAGTAACTATGGCTACACCTTC
TRBD1 NA TRBJ2-7 TRBV5-1 14 CASSSTGGAYEQYF TGCGCCAGCAGCTCGACAGGGGGCGCCTACGAGCAGTACTTC
NA NA TRBJ1-6 TRBV5-4 15 CASSSKSSYNSPLHF TGTGCCAGCAGTTCGAAGAGCTCCTATAATTCACCCCTCCACTTT
TRBD2 NA TRBJ2-7 TRBV28 16 CASSSSGREDSYEQYF TGTGCCAGCAGTTCGTCTGGGAGGGAGGATTCTTACGAGCAGTACTTC
TRBD1 NA TRBJ1-6 TRBV5-5 15 CASSAGTGGNSPLHF TGTGCCAGCAGCGCCGGGACAGGGGGTAATTCACCCCTCCACTTT
TRBD2 once TRBJ2-1 TRBV7-9 14 CATAPSGGLNEQFF TGTGCCACCGCCCCTAGCGGGGGTTTAAATGAGCAGTTCTTC
NA NA TRBJ1-3 TRBV9 15 CASSTTAVSGNTIYF TGTGCCAGCAGCACCACGGCTGTATCTGGAAACACCATATATTTT
TRBD1 NA TRBJ2-7 TRBV28 13 CASSFKGANEQYF TGTGCCAGCAGTTTTAAGGGGGCTAACGAGCAGTACTTC
NA NA TRBJ2-7 TRBV7-3 13 CASSGQGIGEQYF TGTGCCAGTTCAGGGCAGGGAATTGGGGAGCAGTACTTC
NA NA TRBJ2-6 TRBV7-8 15 CASSLVWAGANVLTF TGTGCCAGCAGCTTAGTTTGGGCTGGGGCCAACGTCCTGACTTTC
NA NA TRBJ1-5 TRBV6-6 14 CASSYSEGGQPQHF TGTGCCAGCAGTTACTCAGAAGGGGGACAGCCCCAGCATTTT
NA NA TRBJ2-7 TRBV6-6 13 CASVGRSAYEQYF TGTGCCAGCGTCGGGCGGAGTGCCTACGAGCAGTACTTC
NA NA TRBJ1-5 TRBV4-1 14 CASSQDLRGQPQHF TGCGCCAGCAGCCAAGATCTCAGGGGTCAGCCCCAGCATTTT
NA NA TRBJ2-3 TRBV10-3 15 CAISESPSGTDTQYF TGTGCCATCAGTGAGTCCCCTAGCGGCACAGATACGCAGTATTTT
NA NA TRBJ1-6 TRBV9 14 CASSAQGDYSPLHF TGTGCCAGCAGCGCCCAGGGCGATTATTCACCCCTCCACTTT
NA NA TRBJ1-1 TRBV6-5 12 CASSYGRLEAFF TGTGCCAGCAGTTACGGTAGGTTGGAAGCTTTCTTT
TRBD2 NA TRBJ2-1 TRBV5-5 16 CASVLSGTSSYNEQFF TGTGCCAGCGTACTATCCGGGACTAGCTCCTACAATGAGCAGTTCTTC
NA NA TRBJ1-4 TRBV5-4 17 CASSLGGGLPLDEKLFF TGTGCCAGCAGCTTGGGAGGCGGACTACCCCTGGACGAAAAACTGTTTTTT
TRBD1 NA TRBJ2-3 TRBV11-3 16 CASSRGVGQGTDTQYF TGTGCCAGCAGCCGCGGCGTGGGACAGGGAACAGATACGCAGTATTTT
NA NA TRBJ2-3 TRBV9 15 CASSLVGDGTDTQYF TGTGCCAGCAGCCTAGTGGGAGACGGCACAGATACGCAGTATTTT
NA NA TRBJ2-7 TRBV27 16 CASSPTTGTPRDEQYF TGTGCCAGCAGTCCTACCACCGGGACCCCTCGGGACGAGCAGTACTTC
NA few TRBJ2-5 TRBV7-3 13 CASSRGAGETQYF TGTGCCAGCAGTAGAGGGGCCGGAGAGACCCAGTACTTC
TRBD2 NA TRBJ2-1 TRBV5-1 15 CASSSQAGGYNEQFF TGCGCCAGCAGCTCACAAGCGGGGGGCTACAATGAGCAGTTCTTC
TRBD1 NA TRBJ1-2 TRBV7-2 14 CASSSGGTGYGYTF TGTGCCAGCAGCTCGGGGGGGACAGGGTATGGCTACACCTTC
NA once TRBJ1-5 TRBV19 13 CASSIGAPGPQHF TGTGCCAGTAGTATTGGGGCACCCGGGCCCCAGCATTTT
TRBD1 NA TRBJ2-1 TRBV7-9 16 CASSFGGTGNYNEQFF TGTGCCAGCAGCTTCGGGGGGACAGGGAATTACAATGAGCAGTTCTTC
NA NA TRBJ1-2 TRBV7-8 13 CASSLAHSDGYTF TGTGCCAGCAGCTTAGCCCACAGCGATGGCTACACCTTC
TRBD2 NA TRBJ2-1 TRBV9 19 CASSVEWIASGSSYNEQFF TGTGCCAGCAGCGTAGAGTGGATCGCTAGCGGGAGCTCCTACAATGAGCAGTTCTTC
TRBD1 NA TRBJ1-2 TRBV6-5 15 CASRRPDRGGSGYTF TGTGCCAGCAGGCGCCCGGACAGGGGTGGGAGCGGCTACACCTTC
NA once TRBJ2-5 TRBV7-2 16 CASSQNQGVVRETQYF TGTGCCAGCAGCCAGAACCAAGGGGTTGTGCGAGAGACCCAGTACTTC
TRBD1 NA TRBJ1-1 TRBV5-1 15 CASSHGDSKNTEAFF TGCGCCAGCAGCCACGGGGACAGTAAGAACACTGAAGCTTTCTTT
NA few TRBJ2-7 TRBV10-1 13 CASTHRGSYEQYF TGCGCCAGCACCCACCGGGGCTCCTACGAGCAGTACTTC